Listed below are T cell receptor beta chains from one sample, sequenced in a study of blood T cells in healthy people across ages. TCRdb itself ran the 5' RACE reads through MiXCR, one entry per CDR3 protein. The table lists 600,000 to 900,000 distinct CDR3 sequences, under 30% of them singletons, with under 3% in the top ten. The data were also submitted as part of a second study, on T cells of mothers and their children.

The sequencing input was blood. The receptor source for this set is a boy aged 10-17 years in good health. The CDR3 runs from the conserved cysteine through the conserved F or W. A D gene is named only where the DNA matches it firmly. Where a row states a size, it is once, few, many or the class of an expanded clone; other rows omit it.

d_gene: TRBD2
len: 15
abundance: -
j_gene: TRBJ2-2
v_gene: TRBV30
CDR3aa: CAPFREGPNTGELFF
CDR3nt: TGTGCCCCCTTTCGGGAGGGTCCGAACACCGGGGAGCTGTTTTTT

d_gene: -
len: 14
abundance: -
j_gene: TRBJ2-2
v_gene: TRBV5-1
CDR3aa: CASRTGSNTGELFF
CDR3nt: TGCGCCAGCAGAACAGGGTCGAACACCGGGGAGCTGTTTTTT

d_gene: TRBD2
len: 17
abundance: -
j_gene: TRBJ2-3
v_gene: TRBV2
CDR3aa: CASSEVVAGVSTDTQYF
CDR3nt: TGTGCCAGCAGTGAAGTAGTAGCGGGGGTCAGTACAGATACGCAGTATTTT

d_gene: TRBD2
len: 15
abundance: few
j_gene: TRBJ2-7
v_gene: TRBV20-1
CDR3aa: CSARVPAGGSYEQYF
CDR3nt: TGCAGTGCTAGAGTACCAGCGGGGGGATCCTACGAGCAGTACTTC

d_gene: -
len: 15
abundance: few
j_gene: TRBJ1-2
v_gene: TRBV4-1
CDR3aa: CASSQPGRPSYGYTF
CDR3nt: TGCGCCAGCAGCCAACCAGGCAGGCCGTCCTATGGCTACACCTTC

d_gene: -
len: 12
abundance: -
j_gene: TRBJ2-1
v_gene: TRBV12-3/TRBV12-4
CDR3aa: CASSFEGFEQFF
CDR3nt: TGTGCCAGCAGTTTTGAGGGCTTTGAGCAGTTCTTC

d_gene: -
len: 15
abundance: few
j_gene: TRBJ1-1
v_gene: TRBV13
CDR3aa: CASSKDSSLNTEAFF
CDR3nt: TGTGCCAGTAGTAAAGACAGCTCCTTGAACACTGAAGCTTTCTTT

d_gene: -
len: 13
abundance: -
j_gene: TRBJ1-1
v_gene: TRBV20-1
CDR3aa: CSARGRGRTEAFF
CDR3nt: TGCAGTGCTAGGGGACGGGGGAGGACTGAAGCTTTCTTT

d_gene: -
len: 16
abundance: many
j_gene: TRBJ2-5
v_gene: TRBV11-2
CDR3aa: CASSPNSAGMGETQYF
CDR3nt: TGTGCCAGCAGCCCAAACTCGGCGGGTATGGGAGAGACCCAGTACTTC

d_gene: -
len: 16
abundance: few
j_gene: TRBJ2-3
v_gene: TRBV12-3/TRBV12-4
CDR3aa: CASSLDGVFGLDTQYF
CDR3nt: TGTGCCAGCAGTTTGGACGGAGTTTTCGGATTAGATACGCAGTATTTT